A single sample gave rise to the 6 T cell receptor beta chains below, sequenced in a study of early T cells in non-severe SARS-CoV-2 infection (dated by TCRdb to 2020 to 2022). To prepare the library, 5' RACE was applied. TCRdb lists the instrument as NextSeq 500. Using fastp at Q25 and MiXCR, TCRdb reprocessed the public reads and kept productive beta chains. CDR3 protein sequences are deduplicated, and each keeps its most common genes and DNA. Within this sample are some 80,000 distinct CDR3 sequences, with about 12% of them counted one time only. In total, the top ten clones hold 5% to 8% of the sample. Sequences were obtained from whole blood. Receptors originate from an adult who was a healthcare worker with PCR-confirmed SARS-CoV-2 infection or an uninfected control (not recorded which).

This clonotype appeared many times. This sequence joins TRBV15 and TRBJ2-1, with 7 bases that match TRBD2. The CDR3 spans 17 residues. From germline, CDR1 is LNHNV and CDR2 YYDKDF (reference sequence). Germline trimming cut 1 base from V and 5 bases from J; bases unmatched to any gene: 11. The CDR3 coding sequence is TGTGCCACCAGCAGAGCCCTAGCGGACGCGACGAACAATGAGCAGTTCTTC. This encodes CATSRALADATNNEQFF.

The chain couples TRBV3-1 to TRBJ2-3; TRBD2 aligns across 13 bases. CDR1 LGHDT and CDR2 YNNKEL come from the germline V gene (reference sequence). This CDR3 comprises 16 residues. With 1 base clipped from V and 4 bases from J, the junction kept 2 bases outside the gene matches. The CDR3 nucleotides read TGTGCCAGCAGCCAAGGAGGACTAGCGGGAGCAGATACGCAGTATTTT. As protein: CASSQGGLAGADTQYF.

Ten or more counts support this clonotype. The gene calls are TRBV5-1 and TRBJ1-6; D is undetermined. Per germline, CDR1 SGHRS and CDR2 YFSETQ. This CDR3 spans 15 amino acids. The germline V and J ends were trimmed by 2 bases and 7 bases, with 13 bases remaining between them. CDR3 sequence: CASSFETTGNSPLHF. In DNA form, the CDR3 reads TGCGCCAGCAGCTTCGAGACGACGGGGAATTCACCCCTCCACTTT.

This clonotype was seen ten or more times. In DNA, the CDR3 is TGTGCCAGCAGCCCCAGGCGGAGGACTAGCGGTTCCATCGAGTCCTACAATGAGCAGTTCTTC. Residues: CASSPRRRTSGSIESYNEQFF. The chain links TRBV7-6 to TRBJ2-1, with 10 bases fitting TRBD2. V trimming: 5 bases; J trimming: 1 base; junction bases outside the gene matches: 20. This CDR3 has 21 amino acids. Germline CDR1 and CDR2: SGHVS and FNYEAQ.

The V and J genes are TRBV6-6 and TRBJ1-5, with 7 positions matching TRBD1. The germline gives CDR1 MNHNY, CDR2 SVGAGI (reference sequence). After removal of 5 bases from V and 7 bases from J, the junction contained 8 bases not matched to a gene. The CDR3 loop spans 14 amino acids. CDR3 in amino acids: CASSSGQAGQPQHF. The CDR3 nucleotides are TGTGCCAGCAGTAGCGGACAGGCGGGCCAGCCCCAGCATTTT.

This clonotype was counted many times. V and J are TRBV6-2 or TRBV6-3 and TRBJ1-5; 10 nucleotides match TRBD1. Germline trimming cut 6 bases from V and 5 bases from J; bases unmatched to any gene: 7. CDR3 length: 15 amino acids. The germline CDR1 and CDR2 sequences are MNHEY and SVGEGT. In nucleotides, the CDR3 is TGTGCCAGCAGCCTTCGTGGGACAGGGGATCAGCCCCAGCATTTT. This translates into CASSLRGTGDQPQHF.